The sequence of this T cell receptor (beta chain) was determined in a study of T cell clonality in common variable immunodeficiency (dated by TCRdb to 2013 to 2016). The research as a whole found: Correlations between repertoire features and clinical complications were limited by patient heterogeneity within the CVID cohort. CVID subjects shared fewer TCRbeta clones with each other than healthy controls did (p < 0.0001). It was noted by the authors that sequencing of the repertoires of T cell subpopulations would be needed to clarify the cause of the increased clonality in CVID. CVID TCRbeta sequences were reported to have fewer deletions and N-nucleotide insertions and to lack highly modified clones with 13 or more V deletions. Although equal DNA input was used, an average of roughly 89,000 unique sequences per sample was obtained for controls, compared with approximately 32,000 for CVID samples. Compared with healthy controls, CVID subjects showed increased TCRbeta clonality (t-test p = 0.018), a feature most characteristic of about a third of subjects.

This clone was recorded at least ten times. Its specific antigen is unknown. The missing CDR3 end, 3 residues past where the read stops, is filled in from the germline J gene. The germline V and J ends show losses of 2 bases and 4 bases respectively, and no gene match explains 20 bases of the junction. The germline V gene (reference sequence) sets CDR1 to DFQATT and CDR2 to SNEGSKA. The CDR3 contains 20 residues, cysteine and phenylalanine counted. The DNA has 51 bases, all within the CDR3, and is read from base 1. Both CVID patients and healthy controls were predominantly of Caucasian heritage. Heparinized peripheral whole blood samples of about 4.5 to 8 ml were collected from each donor. TCRbeta CDR3 repertoires were sequenced from genomic DNA of adults with common variable immune deficiency (CVID) and healthy adult controls. The control group was made up of 22 healthy adult volunteers (approximately 10 male and around 12 female) whose ages ranged from roughly 20 to 70 years, with a mean age of nearly 35. To isolate peripheral blood mononuclear cells, diluted blood was subjected to density centrifugation over Hypaque 1077 or Ficoll-Paque. Unsorted mononuclear cells served as the source of genomic DNA, which was extracted either by Qiagen column purification or by a centrifugation-based method.

CVID samples and control samples contributed equivalent amounts of genomic DNA as sequencing input. For every sample, a 60 bp segment covering the rearranged TCRbeta CDR3 region was amplified and then sequenced. The immunoSEQ assay, a bias-corrected multiplex PCR combined with high-throughput sequencing, was used to amplify TCRbeta. The published analysis was carried out like this. Every unique nucleotide sequence counted as a clone and was annotated with V, D and J genes, copy number and frequency. Sequences were labeled productive if in frame, and non-productive if out of frame or containing stop codons. Clonality was calculated from Shannon's entropy as previously described. Mean CDR3 Kyte-Doolittle hydropathy was derived from the predicted amino acid sequences of productive clones. The R hclust function was used to hierarchically cluster scaled V gene usage with Manhattan distance and complete linkage. Clone sharing by CDR3 amino acid sequence was assessed by resampling 12 repertoires per group over 100 rounds. The repertoires were searched for roughly 69 published EBV-specific and approximately 240 published CMV-specific TCRbeta sequences. After a couple of CVID samples that produced fewer than 10,000 sequences were dropped from the analysis, some 41 CVID repertoires remained. Imported from immuneACCESS, the table was reduced by TCRdb to in-frame sequences with V and J called. These copies leave out some clones; in studies compared against another copy, an unresolved V gene accounts for under half, and the cause of the remainder is not known. V, J and clone size derive from that table, while D and trimming were established from the DNA sequence. For this sample, approximately 34,000 clones are listed, none of them singletons. Approximately 0.94% of the sample lies in the top ten.

The origin of this receptor is a person aged 18 to 75 in good health. The sequencing sample was made of peripheral blood mononuclear cells. The rearrangement combines TRBV20-1 with TRBJ2-1; TRBD2 aligns with 10 central bases. The CDR3 in this case is CSARPPRVASGSSGYNEQFF. The DNA read from the CDR3 is TGCAGTGCTAGACCCCCCCGTGTAGCTAGCGGGAGTTCGGGATACAATGAG.